The clone carrying this T cell receptor beta chain has a handful of counts. Its matching antigen is unknown. Time point described: persistent/refractory GD, antithyroid drugs over 5 years with positive TRAb. After RNA was extracted from PBMCs, the TCR library was made from it. Patients came through an endocrinology department, and that department was in Xi'an, China. Both iRepertoire HTBI primers and Arm-PCR of CDR3 regions were used to build the TCR beta libraries. TCRdb analysed the multiplex PCR reads with MiXCR anew, one entry per CDR3 protein. The table records 350,000 to 450,000 distinct CDR3 sequences, less than 25% of them present only once. This sample was included in a study of regulatory T cells in long-lasting Graves disease. The CDR3 has 15 residues. Germline trimming cut 0 bases from V and 7 bases from J; bases unmatched to any gene: 4. Germline CDR1 is LGHDT and CDR2 is YNNKEL (reference sequence).

General study results and limits: Persistent disease samples used TRBV28, TRBJ1-2 and TRBJ2-5 preferentially. Relative to newly diagnosed Graves' patients, persistent ones had lower TCR diversity.

This chain uses TRBV3-1 with TRBJ1-5; 9 nucleotides line up with TRBD1. The input for sequencing was peripheral blood mononuclear cells (PBMCs), taken when the disease was refractory, from a patient treated with antithyroid drugs. This TCR was recovered from a female donor with Graves disease. CDR3 loop: CASSQDPGQGQPQHF. In DNA form, the CDR3 reads TGTGCCAGCAGCCAAGATCCCGGACAGGGGCAGCCCCAGCATTTT.